This T cell receptor (beta chain) was captured by sequencing in a study of CD8+CD57+ T cells in acquired aplastic anemia (dated by TCRdb to between 2018 and 2020). The study in broad terms: On average, sorted CD4+ and CD8+ cells yielded roughly 3.4 ug of extracted DNA, with a range of about 0.19 to 30 ug. CD8+CD57+ expansion was defined as a frequency above the mean frequency observed in healthy subjects. Findings and caveats that apply to the study as a whole: CD8+ Simpson's diversity did not differ significantly between patients and healthy controls (P=0.060). Around 27 CD8+ CDR3 sequences were found in both patients and controls but appeared to be highly expressed in patients and within the immunodominant clones of the patients.

TCR beta VDJ combination and CDR3 sequence profiling used genomic DNA as the template. An Illumina HiSeq 2000 was used for TCR repertoire sequencing. On the study's bioinformatics: Repertoires were assessed using TRBV/TRBJ rearrangement plots, CDR3 size and DJ length profiles, and Simpson's diversity index. The most abundant DNA sequence in the deep sequencing data was taken as the immunodominant clone. CDR3 amino acid sequences were checked for sharing across subjects and were also compared against the VDJdb database and published repertoires. The public reads were reprocessed in TCRdb via fastp at Q25 and MiXCR, keeping in-frame beta chains. Each CDR3 protein appears once, grouped with its most common genes and DNA. TCRdb assigned the V and J calls; the authors' analysis was not used. Across this sample there are 110,000 or so distinct CDR3 sequences, with about 60% seen only once. Roughly 30% of the sample rests with the top ten.

As regards this clonotype: Its binding antigen is unknown. Base quality data are lacking; no much larger clone is found one base away.

For CDR1 and CDR2, the germline V gene (reference sequence) lists DFQATT and SNEGSKA. Trimming removed 4 bases from V and 5 bases from J; the gene matches leave 13 bases unexplained. From cysteine to phenylalanine, the CDR3 is 16 amino acids long. Only the CDR3 portion is preserved as DNA: 48 bases, with reading frame beginning at the first base. The patients picked for sequencing were ones in whom flow cytometry had shown an expansion of CD8+CD57+ cells. Every patient had severe acquired aplastic anemia, diagnosed using the International Study of Aplastic Anemia and Agranulocytosis and Camitta criteria. No therapy had been received by the patients at the time of blood sampling. In this study, sorted CD4+ and CD8+ T cells from the blood of healthy subjects and of severe aplastic anemia patients had their TCR repertoires deep-sequenced. Patients were enrolled in the USA under clinicaltrials.gov protocols 00001620, 01623167, 00001397, 00071045, 00081523 and 00961064. Ficoll-Paque density gradient centrifugation was used to isolate peripheral blood mononuclear cells. Before DNA extraction, CD4+ and CD8+ T cells were sorted with FACS or magnetic beads.

Source material: sorted CD4+, CD8+, or CD8+CD57+ T cells (not recorded which) from PBMCs. The TCR sequence derives from a human donor with aplastic anemia. The sequence joins TRBV20-1 to TRBJ2-5; 10 middle bases align to TRBD2. The sequenced DNA: TGCAGTGCTAAGGGGCTAGCGGGGGTACCCGGGGAGACCCAGTACTTC. Its translation is CSAKGLAGVPGETQYF.